The clone carrying this TCR beta chain came up many times. Its antigen remains unknown. Multiplex PCR, run in two rounds, amplified TCR beta CDR3 from genomic DNA. During first-round PCR, primers specific to each TRBV and TRBJ gene were used. One entry per CDR3 protein, called by TCRdb with MiXCR from the multiplex PCR reads. This table holds roughly 18,000 distinct CDR3 sequences, 44% found once. The V end was cut by 7 bases, the J end by 5 bases, with 12 bases between. This CDR3 has 12 amino acids. Looked up from germline, CDR1 is GTSNPN and CDR2 is SVGIG (reference sequence). The source of the sample is a study of prognosis after radiotherapy for stage I lung cancer. Study-level findings and limits: Patients who went on to get distant metastases had lower Shannon entropy after stereotactic body radiation therapy. Median unique TCR clones dropped from approximately 9,600 to 7,200 after stereotactic body radiation therapy.

The chain employs TRBV30 and TRBJ2-1; D unresolved. This material consisted of PBMCs, taken before or after stereotactic body radiation therapy (not recorded which). This TCR was sampled from a donor over 45 with non-small cell lung cancer. CDR3 loop: CAFNLVDNEQFF. Written as DNA, the CDR3 is TGTGCCTTTAATCTAGTCGACAATGAGCAGTTCTTC.